This TCR beta chain was sequenced during a study of T cell responses to AZD1222 COVID-19 vaccine. After removal of 6 bases from V and 7 bases from J, the junction contained 15 bases not matched to a gene. Germline assignment: CDR1 KGHSH and CDR2 LQKENI. The CDR3 covers 17 residues. Clones were sequenced by immunoSEQ multiplex PCR, and TCRdb holds only the in-frame ones, with some missing. The table shows over 85,000 clones, with around 88% occurring only once. J is TRBJ1-6 and V is TRBV18; 7 bases fit TRBD1. The origin of this receptor is an adult in good health. This material consisted of peripheral blood, taken on day 0 of AZD1222 vaccination. In DNA form, the CDR3 reads TGTGCCAGCTCCAAAGCGGCAGGGGGAGGAAAGAATTCACCCCTCCACTTT. Translating gives CASSKAAGGGKNSPLHF.